This entry features one T cell receptor (beta chain) sequence. Its antigen is still unknown. As for time point: week 23, last vaccination. Vaccination used 300 ug of mutant IDH1 20-mer peptide per dose, with topical imiquimod. New IDH1-mutant, ATRX-lost WHO grade 3 or 4 astrocytomas occurred in donors. This entry comes from a study of a mutant IDH1 vaccine in newly diagnosed glioma. The overall study: Once 4-6 weeks had passed after radiotherapy alone, vaccination started, or it started with temozolomide cycles.

V lost 6 bases, J lost 1 base, and 7 bases lay in between. This CDR3 spans 12 amino acids. The germline CDR1 and CDR2 sequences are LNHNV and YYDKDF (reference sequence). Some clones are missing from TCRdb's copy, which holds only in-frame ones; the method was immunoSEQ multiplex PCR. The table lists approximately 70,000 clones, around 82% of them singletons. The chain is built from TRBV15 and TRBJ2-7; D remains ambiguous. This specimen consisted of PBMCs, obtained from a glioma patient whose treatment included an IDH1 peptide vaccine. The receptor was isolated from a young man with glioma. The DNA of the CDR3 is TGTGCCACCAGTTCTCGGTCCTACGAGCAGTACTTC. Its protein is CATSSRSYEQYF.